This T cell receptor (beta chain) was captured in a study of T cells in tuberculosis listed by TCRdb under 2018. Regarding the research as a whole: In the study, CD1B tetramers and high-throughput TCR immunosequencing were combined to characterize T cells specific for the mycobacterial lipid antigen glucose monomycolate (GMM).

Because TCR-alpha and TCR-beta chains were sequenced unpaired, no information on chain pairing was available. TCR libraries were generated with the immunoSEQ multiplex PCR assay, using TCR-beta and/or TCR-alpha/delta assays for each sample. Amplified TCR libraries were sequenced on the Illumina high-throughput platform. In the paper's pipeline: Clustering and dimensionality reduction relied on pairwise TCRdist distances among GMM-specific receptors from T cells that were either sorted ex vivo or expanded in vitro. Sequence motifs, defined by gene usage and CDR3 content, were tested for enrichment in tetramer-positive compared with tetramer-negative populations. TCRdb took this table from immuneACCESS and kept in-frame rearrangements with V and J called. Such tables lack part of the clones; where checked against another copy, unresolved V genes explain under half of the gap, and the rest is unexplained. V and J calls and clone size are those listed in that table; D and trimming were worked out from the DNA. This sample comprises about 58,000 clones, around 90% of them detected only once. Clones ranked in the top ten supply 21% of the sample.

Of note for this clone: No base qualities exist here, and no much larger clone lies one base off it.

After being thawed and rested overnight, PBMC were stained with GMM-loaded CD1B tetramer, a Live/Dead dye and anti-CD3, and were then sorted on a FACS Aria II. The CD1B tetramers were loaded with C32 glucose monomycolate that had been purified from Rhodococcus equi. PBMC used for tetramer sorting had been depleted of CD14-expressing monocytes for a separate study before cryopreservation. From each donor, some 100,000 tetramer-negative cells were sorted and were analyzed alongside the tetramer-positive cells. GMM-loaded CD1B tetramers were used to sort antigen-specific T cells from several healthy South African adults. What the research found in general, with its limitations: T cells that bind the CD1B-GMM tetramer with low affinity may not have been captured by the stringent sort gate.

Reading the germline V gene gives CDR1 MNHNS and CDR2 SASEGT. The CDR3 numbers 13 residues from cysteine through phenylalanine. Only CDR3 DNA remains: 39 bases, in frame from the first base. The junction shows trimming of 4 bases on V and 4 bases on J, plus 10 bases between the germline ends. The rearranged chain carries TRBV6-1 and TRBJ1-2, with a weak D call of TRBD1 (6 bases match). The receptor was isolated from an adult woman with latent tuberculosis. Sample: CD1b-GMM tetramer-negative cells sorted from PBMCs. This specimen's cell subset or site label, per the study, means: T cells not binding CD1B-GMM tetramer, sorted from same donor. The CDR3 region reads CASSGQEFYGYTF. The sequenced DNA is TGTGCCAGCAGTGGACAGGAATTCTATGGCTACACCTTC.